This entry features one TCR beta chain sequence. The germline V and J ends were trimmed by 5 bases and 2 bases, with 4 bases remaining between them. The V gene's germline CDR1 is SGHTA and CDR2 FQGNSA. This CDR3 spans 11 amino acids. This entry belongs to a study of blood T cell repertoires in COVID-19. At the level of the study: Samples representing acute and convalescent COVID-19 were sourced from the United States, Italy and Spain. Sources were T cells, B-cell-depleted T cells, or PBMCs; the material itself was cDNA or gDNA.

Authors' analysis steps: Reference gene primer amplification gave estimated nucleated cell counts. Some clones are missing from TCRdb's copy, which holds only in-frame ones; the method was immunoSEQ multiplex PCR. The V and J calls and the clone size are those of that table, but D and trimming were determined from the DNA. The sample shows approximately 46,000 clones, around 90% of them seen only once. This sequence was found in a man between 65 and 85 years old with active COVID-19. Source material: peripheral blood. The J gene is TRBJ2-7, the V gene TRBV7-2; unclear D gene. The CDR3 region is CASSNTYEQYF. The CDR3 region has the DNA TGTGCCAGCAGCAATACCTACGAGCAGTACTTC.